Presented here are 23 T cell receptor beta chains from one specimen sequenced in a study of T cell responses to AZD1222 COVID-19 vaccine. This table comes from immunoSEQ multiplex PCR, and its TCRdb copy is limited to in-frame clones, with some not included. The sample lists 90,000 to 150,000 clones; about 87% were seen once. Sequences were derived from peripheral blood, sampled on day 0 of AZD1222 vaccination. The receptors come from an adult in good health.

The J gene is TRBJ1-5, the V gene TRBV21-1. TRBV21-1 is noted as a pseudogene. The length of the CDR3 is 14 residues. The chain's CDR3 is CASSLHNSNQPQHF. CDR3 bases: TGTGCCAGCAGCCTACATAACAGCAATCAGCCCCAGCATTTT.

For the CDR3, the DNA is TGTGCCAGCTTTTCAGACCTGAACACTGAAGCTTTCTTT. It encodes CASFSDLNTEAFF. J is TRBJ1-1 and V is TRBV18; D call uncertain. CDR1 is KGHSH and CDR2 is LQKENI in the germline V gene. The CDR3 length is 13 residues. Trimming stripped 7 bases from V and 0 bases from J, with 9 bases between.

The gene calls are TRBV5-1 and TRBJ1-3; D call uncertain. V shed 0 bases and J shed 0 bases, with 10 bases lying between them. Per the germline V gene, CDR1 is SGHRS and CDR2 is YFSETQ. This CDR3 comprises 16 residues. The CDR3 is CASSLVPGVSGNTIYF. The CDR3 coding sequence is TGCGCCAGCAGCTTGGTTCCCGGGGTCTCTGGAAACACCATATATTTT.

J is TRBJ1-3 and V is TRBV7-9; 7 nucleotides agree with TRBD1. Per germline, CDR1 SEHNR and CDR2 FQNEAQ (reference sequence). This CDR3 is built from 15 residues. Unmatched junction bases numbered 4, after V lost 5 bases and J lost 0 bases. CDR3: CASSRDRPSGNTIYF. CDR3 nucleotides: TGTGCCAGCAGCCGGGACAGACCCTCTGGAAACACCATATATTTT.

This chain uses TRBV25-1 with TRBJ1-4; tentative D call: TRBD1 (6 bases). The V gene's germline CDR1 is MGHDK and CDR2 SYGVNS. The CDR3 extends over 14 amino acids. V was cut by 3 bases and J by 8 bases, with 13 bases left in between. CDR3: CASSEGGAAEKLFF. CDR3 nucleotide sequence: TGTGCCAGCAGTGAGGGGGGGGCCGCGGAAAAACTGTTTTTT.

V is TRBV7-9 and J is TRBJ2-6; maybe TRBD2 (5 bases). There are 16 residues in the CDR3. Germline V gene lookup returns CDR1 SEHNR and CDR2 FQNEAQ (reference sequence). V lost 5 bases and J lost 4, with 15 bases in between. The CDR3 DNA is TGTGCCAGCAGCATGAGGGAGTTAACCGGGGCCAACGTCCTGACTTTC. The encoded protein is CASSMRELTGANVLTF.

The rearrangement links TRBV5-4 to TRBJ1-5, with D uncertain. Trimming pared 0 bases from V and 5 bases from J, leaving 9 bases between. Germline CDR1 is SGHNT and CDR2 is YYREEE (reference sequence). The CDR3 is 14 residues long. DNA of the CDR3: TGTGCCAGCAGCTTGGCCCCGACTGATCAGCCCCAGCATTTT. Translated: CASSLAPTDQPQHF.

The chain has TRBV5-5 and TRBJ2-1; 11 bases line up with TRBD2. Germline CDR1 reads SGHKS; CDR2 reads YYEKEE (reference sequence). V was clipped by 4 bases and J by 7 bases; unmatched bases: 10. The CDR3 is made up of 16 amino acids. The CDR3 is CASSTLAGGIKNEQFF. The CDR3 DNA sequence: TGTGCCAGCAGCACTTTAGCGGGGGGGATTAAGAATGAGCAGTTCTTC.

CDR3 in DNA: TGTGCCAGCAGCCCGGGCCCCGTTGGCACTGAAGCTTTCTTT. Amino acid sequence: CASSPGPVGTEAFF. The V and J genes are TRBV6-6 and TRBJ1-1, with D unclear. CDR1 MNHNY and CDR2 SVGAGI come from the germline V gene (reference sequence). There are 14 residues in the CDR3. Deletions cut 6 bases from V and 4 bases from J, with 15 bases between.

A single count supports this clone. V and J are TRBV5-1 and TRBJ1-1; D unresolved. The CDR3 covers 14 residues. Germline V gives CDR1 SGHRS, CDR2 YFSETQ. Trimming removed 0 bases at V and 6 bases at J, with 12 bases between. The CDR3 spells CASSLASPGAEAFF. The CDR3, as DNA: TGCGCCAGCAGCTTGGCCTCCCCTGGGGCTGAAGCTTTCTTT.

Details on this clone: Other DNA sequences in this specimen translate into the identical CDR3. The chain employs TRBV18 and TRBJ2-5; a weak D match, TRBD2 (6 bases). Germline lookup yields CDR1 KGHSH and CDR2 LQKENI. Trimming cost V 1 base and J 5 bases, with 8 bases left between them. CDR3 length: 13 amino acids. This chain's CDR3 is CASSPLGGETQYF. In DNA form, the CDR3 reads TGTGCCAGCTCACCACTTGGGGGGGAGACCCAGTACTTC.

The V and J genes are TRBV2 and TRBJ1-5; TRBD1 matches at 10 bases. Germline V gives CDR1 SNHLY, CDR2 FYNNEI. CDR3 length equals 14 residues. J lost 9 bases, V lost 6 bases, and 8 bases had no gene match. CDR3 protein: CASRPGQGGGPQHF. Written as DNA, the CDR3 is TGTGCCAGCAGACCAGGACAGGGGGGTGGGCCCCAGCATTTT.

The V gene is TRBV19, the J gene TRBJ2-2; TRBD1 might be the D (5 bases). Trimming pared 5 bases from V and 2 bases from J, leaving 15 bases between. The CDR3 length is 16 residues. Germline CDR1 reads LNHDA; CDR2 reads SQIVND (reference sequence). CDR3 DNA: TGTGCCAGTAGTCCGCGACAGTTTAGAAACACCGGGGAGCTGTTTTTT. Its translation: CASSPRQFRNTGELFF.

This chain's CDR3 is CAWSRAREKLFF. In DNA, the CDR3 is TGTGCCTGGAGCAGGGCTAGGGAAAAACTGTTTTTT. This sequence joins TRBV30 and TRBJ1-4; D is possibly TRBD1 (5 bases). V shed 3 bases and J shed 8 bases, with 10 bases lying between them. CDR1 GTSNPN and CDR2 SVGIG come from the germline V gene (reference sequence). This CDR3 has 12 residues. The entire variable domain, with the rest obtained from reference TRBV30 and TRBJ1-4, is as follows: SQTIHQWPATLVQPVGSPLSLECTVEGTSNPNLYWYRQAAGRGLQLLFYSVGIGQISSEVPQNLSASRPQDRQFILSSKKLLLSDSGFYLCAWSRAREKLFFGSGTQLSVL.

The chain couples TRBV4-1 to TRBJ1-4; perhaps TRBD1 as D (5 bases). Trimming took off 1 base at V and 8 bases at J, with 14 bases between the two ends. The CDR3 totals 15 residues. In germline, CDR1 is MGHRA, CDR2 YSYEKL. The CDR3 DNA reads as TGCGCCAGCAGCCAAGTCGGGACGGGTGAAGAAAAACTGTTTTTT. It translates to CASSQVGTGEEKLFF.

The V gene is TRBV29-1, the J gene TRBJ1-1; 7 bases are a match to TRBD1. The germline CDR1 and CDR2 sequences are SQVTM and ANQGSEA. J was trimmed by 4 bases and V by 4 bases; bases with no gene match: 9. The CDR3 runs 14 residues. The CDR3 loop reads CSVVKGGLGTEAFF. In DNA form, the CDR3 reads TGCAGCGTTGTTAAAGGGGGCTTGGGCACTGAAGCTTTCTTT.

This chain uses TRBV6-1 with TRBJ1-5, with D unclear. The CDR3 is 17 amino acids. Trimming shortened V by 1 base and J by 4 bases, and 17 bases separated the two germline ends. Germline V gene data show CDR1 as MNHNS and CDR2 as SASEGT. The CDR3 sequence: CASSEVPGGEGNQPQHF. In DNA form, the CDR3 reads TGTGCCAGCAGTGAAGTGCCCGGTGGGGAGGGTAATCAGCCCCAGCATTTT.

The chain employs TRBV18 and TRBJ2-5; D not resolved. Trimming stripped 5 bases from V and 4 bases from J, with 11 bases between. The CDR3 totals 13 residues. CDR1 and CDR2 from the germline V gene are KGHSH and LQKENI. CDR3 DNA: TGTGCCAGCTCATCTCGTCGGGCAGAGACCCAGTACTTC. Protein: CASSSRRAETQYF.

The chain combines TRBV30 with TRBJ1-2; the D gene is possibly TRBD1 (6 bases). Germline CDR1 and CDR2: GTSNPN and SVGIG (reference sequence). V was pared by 3 bases and J by 5 bases, with 19 bases between. The CDR3 is 15 residues long. The CDR3 nucleotides read TGTGCCTGGAGGGGGGGTTCAGGGGCGTCTTATGGCTACACCTTC. This translates into CAWRGGSGASYGYTF.

This clone has only one observation. The chain uses TRBV15 and TRBJ1-2; no reliable D call. The germline V and J ends were trimmed by 0 bases and 8 bases, with 7 bases remaining between them. CDR1 and CDR2 from the germline V gene are LNHNV and YYDKDF (reference sequence). This CDR3 spans 12 amino acids. The CDR3 region is CATSRDLGGYTF. The CDR3 region has the DNA TGTGCCACCAGCAGAGACTTGGGGGGCTACACCTTC.

The chain is built from TRBV7-2 and TRBJ2-5, with D uncertain. V lost 5 bases and J lost 8, with 6 bases in between. Germline CDR1 reads SGHTA; CDR2 reads FQGNSA. The CDR3 is 10 residues long. The CDR3 loop reads CASSHETQYF. The CDR3 DNA reads TGTGCCAGCAGCCACGAAACCCAGTACTTC.

This sequence joins TRBV5-5 and TRBJ1-2; 10 positions agree with TRBD1. The CDR3 has 14 residues. J gave up 2 bases and V 5 bases, and 3 bases lay outside the gene matches. Germline V CDR1 and CDR2: SGHKS, YYEKEE (reference sequence). CDR3 DNA sequence: TGTGCCAGCAGACGACAGGGGGCCAACTATGGCTACACCTTC. It is translated as CASRRQGANYGYTF.

The count of this clone is one. The rearrangement links TRBV19 to TRBJ1-2; 8 bases align to TRBD1. The CDR3 has 14 amino acids. V shed 7 bases and J 2 bases; nucleotides not matched to a gene: 6. Germline CDR1 LNHDA, CDR2 SQIVND (reference sequence). The CDR3 sequence is CASIGAGGNYGYTF. CDR3 coding DNA: TGTGCCAGTATAGGGGCAGGGGGCAACTATGGCTACACCTTC.